This T cell receptor beta chain stems from a study of cytomegalovirus exposure and HLA in healthy donors (dated by TCRdb to the late 2010s). In terms of the full investigation: An earlier analysis of roughly 630 of the donors reported more than 250 Gb of sequence data and 100 million to 140 million unique TCR beta sequences from roughly 200 million T cells. A later analysis re-analyzed previously published TCR beta repertoires from 600 to 850 donors and added high-resolution HLA genotyping to study TCR occurrence patterns. The study was designed to test whether signatures of past pathogen exposure could be identified by cataloging public T cell receptors. Of the approximately 400 genotyped donors, approximately 80% fell in the genetic ancestry cluster associated with self-reported Caucasian donors. HLA typing covered class I and class II loci at four-digit resolution. Rather than using new phenotypic data, the later analysis identified candidate immune exposures from TCR beta sequences and from how often those sequences occurred across donors. Alongside the repertoire data, information on donor age, sex, ethnicity and CMV serostatus was compiled. The T cell repertoires of about 700 subjects were profiled by immunosequencing and related to cytomegalovirus serostatus. Besides the first cohort of roughly 700 subjects, a separate validation cohort made up of 90 to 150 different subjects was used. Five DR-DQ haplotypes were handled as single units for association and clustering because linkage in the cohort was strong. High-throughput TCR immunosequencing, statistical association of individual TCRs with disease status, and machine learning were combined to predict cytomegalovirus infection status. Genome-wide SNP genotypes for about 65% of the roughly 700 donors were used in a later genetic analysis, which treated that subset as a discovery cohort. An earlier analysis of around 580 of the donors used high-throughput TCR beta sequencing to judge whether each TCR beta V gene segment behaved as functional or pseudogenic. An early release covering roughly 640 HLA-typed donors comprised approximately 290 gigabases of sequencing data and approximately 85 million unique TCR sequences. On average, roughly 240,000 unique TCR beta nucleotide sequences were sequenced per donor among about 400 genotyped donors of the cohort, with 15% to 20% of those sequences being non-productive. Every repertoire in the discovery cohort had been generated on one and the same sequencing platform. Typing coverage differed by locus: A, B, C, DRB1 and DQB1 were typed in about 629-640 donors, DQA1 in approximately 520, DPA1 in 600 to 610, and DPB1 in roughly 470. General findings and caveats noted by the study authors: Correlated functional status among segregating V segments might reflect linkage disequilibrium, but an unknown experimental factor could not be ruled out. The earlier analysis of 450 to 700 of the donors excluded fewer than 20 rarely observed V segments, including chromosome 9 orphons, because counts were too low. The authors suggested that the approach could potentially be generalized to other disease states and immunological phenotypes. In vitro tests confirmed that three of the cytomegalovirus-associated TCR beta chains recognize cytomegalovirus antigens. The study gave a list of about 170 TCR beta chains associated with cytomegalovirus. Some IMGT-functional V segments, including TRBV6-2 and TRBV6-3, could not be told apart with the 87-base-pair reads, so those segments were excluded. In an earlier analysis of over 550 of the donors, most TCR beta V segments were observed in productive rearrangements about 87% or about 30% of the time, broadly matching IMGT annotations. A later analysis found that TCR association rates varied across HLA loci, with DRB1 alleles showing the most associated TCRs and HLA-C alleles the fewest. In a later analysis, some 17,000 TCR beta sequences were associated with specific HLA alleles at a false discovery rate of 0.05. When HLA alleles, especially DR and DQ, strongly co-occurred, attributing TCR associations to individual alleles was difficult. CMV serostatus was the only immune exposure information available for the cohort. A further reported finding was that TCR beta sequences accurately predicted the HLA-A and HLA-B alleles for most subjects in the first cohort. Compared with the approximately 720-donor mean, donors in an Asian-associated ancestry cluster had fewer N-insertions in productive TCRs, according to a later genetic analysis. Because HLA typing was missing for some donors at each locus, association tests included only the typed subset. In a later genetic analysis, a missense DCLRE1C variant was associated with V-gene and J-gene trimming of TCR beta chains, and the association was replicated in an independent cohort. The classifier was reported to diagnose cytomegalovirus status with high specificity and sensitivity in both the original cohort and the validation cohort. A cluster of highly shared sequence variants was judged likely to represent a technical artifact of the sequencing pipeline. This cohort had only TCR beta chains sequenced, and the lack of alpha or paired-chain data limited which features could be detected. Presence/absence analyses assumed roughly uniform sequencing depth across donors, an assumption that may not hold. A later analysis reported that several top co-occurrence clusters appeared linked to parvovirus B19, influenza, CMV and Epstein-Barr virus. A later analysis found that HLA-associated TCR beta chains were more clonally expanded and had lower generation probabilities than equally common non-associated chains. Most TCR sequences were seen in very few donors, while some public TCRs were found in many individuals. According to a later analysis, most CMV-associated TCR beta chains appeared to be HLA-restricted, and the HLA associations seemed to be driven largely by CMV exposure.

Trimming leaves V shorter by 4 bases and J shorter by 19 bases, with the junction holding 6 bases beyond the gene matches. As encoded in the germline V gene, CDR1 is MDHEN while CDR2 is SYDVKM. Taken from cysteine to phenylalanine, the CDR3 has 11 residues. Only the CDR3 DNA is retained, 33 bases long and in frame from the first base. Library prep was done by the immunoSEQ multiplex PCR assay. The multiplex PCR relied on a mix of 60 forward primers for TCR Vbeta segments and 13 reverse primers for TCR Jbeta segments. The CDR3 region of rearranged TCR beta genes was amplified from genomic DNA with a multiplex PCR assay. On the Illumina HiSeq System, the amplified TCR beta libraries were sequenced as 87-base-pair reads. In the source study's methods: In a later analysis, around 80 million unique TCR beta chains were counted across the 500 to 850 repertoires, and around 11 million of these chains were shared by at least two donors. A nearest-neighbor algorithm error-corrected the raw reads and collapsed the reads into unique sequences, merging closely related sequences to remove PCR and sequencing errors. V, D and J gene segments were assigned by aligning CDR3 sequences to IMGT reference sequences. For a sequence to be retained, a match of at least six nucleotides was required to both a V gene segment and a J gene segment. A rearrangement was called productive if the CDR3 had no stop codons and remained in frame with V and J, and every other rearrangement was called non-productive. CDR3 was defined according to IMGT convention as the region running from the second conserved V-encoded cysteine to the conserved J-encoded phenylalanine. The earlier analysis of some 580 of the donors excluded any sequence lacking an unambiguous match to a single V gene segment. An earlier analysis of 587 of the donors classified V segments as functional when productive rearrangements were above 56.7% and as segregating when the standard deviation between donors was above 5%. To diagnose cytomegalovirus status from the catalog of TCR beta chain sequences, a statistical classification framework was built. A later analysis assigned V and J genes by comparing TCR nucleotide sequences with IMGT/GENE-DB human TR gene sequences. In a later analysis, CDR3 sequences and most-parsimonious VDJ recombination scenarios were assigned using the TCRdist pipeline. In a later analysis, every TCR beta chain was defined by the combination of its CDR3 amino acid sequence and its V-gene family, and reads without a unique V-gene family were dropped. As a way to deal with suspected cross-contamination and a sequencing artifact, a later analysis dropped 592 nucleotide sequences that were highly shared and had low generation probability. For each public chain, a later analysis derived a clonal expansion index from normalized ranks of inferred template counts within each repertoire. In a later analysis, generation probabilities were computed using a VDJ recombination model fitted to out-of-frame rearrangements, and the results were checked against IGoR. In a later analysis, hypergeometric tests were used to score TCR-TCR, TCR-HLA and TCR-CMV co-occurrence, with a repertoire-size bias correction applied to TCR pairs. To estimate false discovery rates, a later analysis permuted the HLA or CMV assignments 20 times. A later analysis grouped co-occurring TCRs with DBSCAN, adding TCRdist sequence similarity when clustering within HLA-allele-positive subsets. For co-occurrence clustering, repertoires with fewer than 30,000 or more than 120,000 public chains were excluded, along with roughly 5 repertoires with anomalous nucleotide sharing. The table was pulled from immuneACCESS by TCRdb, which kept in-frame rearrangements only. Such tables lose some clones; where checked, under half of the loss comes from unresolved V genes, and the rest has no known cause. V and J calls and clone size follow that table, whereas D and trimming were derived from the DNA. In this sample the table shows 150,000 to 200,000 clones, around 78% of which occur a single time. 2% to 2.5% of the sample is in the top ten clones.

Worth noting for this clone: The antigen this receptor binds is unknown. No base qualities exist here, and no much larger clone lies one base off it.

The cohort comprised some 680 healthy bone marrow donors. At the time of sampling, every cohort member was nominally healthy, though immune exposures that went unrecorded were likely present. The donor tested CMV seropositive and was one of the 289 seropositive cohort members. A peripheral blood sample was collected from each donor, and TCR beta sequencing was performed on peripheral blood mononuclear cells. Genomic DNA extraction from the blood cell samples was performed with the Qiagen DNeasy Blood Extraction Kit. The receptor comes from a woman aged 30 to 39 in good health and CMV-seropositive. The sequence links TRBV28 to TRBJ1-6; the junction holds 8 bases that match TRBD1. The sequenced sample was PBMCs. The CDR3 corresponds to CASSSRTGKHF. The sequence in DNA is TGTGCCAGCAGTTCCCGGACAGGGAAACACTTT.